Below are 22 T cell receptor beta chains sequenced from a single sample in a study of shared clonotypes between healthy human individuals. Clones were read by immunoSEQ multiplex PCR, and TCRdb kept only the in-frame ones, dropping some. The data show approximately 600,000 clones, around 95% seen once. CD45RO-negative, CCR7-selected cells formed the naive CD8 fraction, which excluded terminally differentiated effector memory CD45RA+ cells. Sequencing was performed on naive CD8+ T cells sorted from blood. The receptors were gathered from a woman aged 25 to 39 in good health.

The chain recombines TRBV29-1 with TRBJ1-2; the D is unclear. This CDR3 has 11 residues. Trimming took off 5 bases at V and 2 bases at J, with 6 bases between the two ends. Per the germline V gene, CDR1 is SQVTM and CDR2 is ANQGSEA. The CDR3 region has the DNA TGCAGCGTTCCCGAGAACTATGGCTACACCTTC. Encoded protein: CSVPENYGYTF. Full variable domain (remainder filled in from reference TRBV29-1 and TRBJ1-2): SAVISQKPSRDICQRGTSLTIQCQVDSQVTMMFWYRQQPGQSLTLIATANQGSEATYESGFVIDKFPISRPNLTFSTLTVSNMSPEDSSIYLCSVPENYGYTFGSGTRLTVV.

The V call is TRBV5-6, the J call TRBJ2-7, with TRBD2 matching 11 bases. This CDR3 spans 15 amino acids. V dropped 4 bases and J dropped 3; count of bases not matched to a gene: 6. Germline loops: CDR1 SGHDT, CDR2 YYEEEE. The CDR3 DNA is TGTGCCAGCAGCGCCCTGACTAGCGGGATCTACGAGCAGTACTTC. Translation gives CASSALTSGIYEQYF.

The rearrangement joins TRBV2 to TRBJ2-1; TRBD1 aligns across 10 bases. V shed 0 bases, J shed 10 bases, and the junction held 12 bases outside the gene matches. This CDR3 is 17 amino acids long. Looked up from germline, CDR1 is SNHLY and CDR2 is FYNNEI. The CDR3 nucleotides are TGTGCCAGCAGTGAAGCGCTTCAGGGACAGGGGTTAGGGGAGCAGTTCTTC. Its protein product is CASSEALQGQGLGEQFF.

The J gene is TRBJ2-5, the V gene TRBV27; 9 nucleotides agree with TRBD2. The tail of the sequence fits TRBJ2-7 better, so the J call may be wrong. CDR1 and CDR2 (germline): MNHEY, SMNVEV (reference sequence). The CDR3 runs to 14 residues. The CDR3 DNA reads as TGTGCCAGCAATCCCGGGACTAGCAGGTACGAGCAGTACTTC. Translation: CASNPGTSRYEQYF.

The chain employs TRBV2 and TRBJ2-5, with D possibly called TRBD1 or TRBD2 (5 bases each). The CDR3 runs to 15 residues. Germline V CDR1 and CDR2: SNHLY, FYNNEI. Trimming took off 7 bases at V and 0 bases at J, with 15 bases between the two ends. CDR3 DNA: TGTGCCAGCACAAAGCCAGGGACGAACCAAGAGACCCAGTACTTC. Translating gives CASTKPGTNQETQYF.

V is TRBV7-9 and J is TRBJ2-1; D remains unclear. CDR3 size: 13 residues. Germline CDR1 is SEHNR and CDR2 is FQNEAQ (reference sequence). The V end was cut by 1 base, the J end by 6 bases, with 7 bases between. CDR3 sequence (DNA): TGTGCCAGCAGCTTAGTACAGTTCAATGAGCAGTTCTTC. This codes for CASSLVQFNEQFF.

About this clone itself: Other DNA sequences in this specimen translate into the identical CDR3. CDR3 protein: CASSPGGGYEQYF. In DNA form, the CDR3 reads TGTGCCAGCAGCCCGGGGGGAGGGTACGAGCAGTACTTC. The rearrangement uses TRBV27 and TRBJ2-7, with 7 bases matching TRBD2. Germline-derived CDR1 and CDR2 are MNHEY and SMNVEV (reference sequence). V was pared by 6 bases and J by 4 bases, with 6 bases of the junction left unmatched. CDR3 length equals 13 residues.

The genes are TRBV16 and TRBJ2-1, with D possibly being TRBD2 (6 bases). The CDR3 runs to 16 residues. The germline V gene has CDR1 KGHSY and CDR2 FQNENV. V lost 1 base and J lost 4, with 14 bases in between. Here the CDR3 reads CASSQLTGVRYNEQFF. As DNA, the CDR3 is TGTGCCAGCAGCCAATTGACGGGAGTGCGTTACAATGAGCAGTTCTTC.

CDR3 loop: CASSLFVWDTDTGELFF. CDR3 DNA: TGTGCCAGCAGTTTATTTGTGTGGGACACAGACACCGGGGAGCTGTTTTTT. V and J are TRBV28 and TRBJ2-2; D may be TRBD1 (6 bases). Trimming cost V 1 base and J 3 bases, with 15 bases left between them. CDR3 length equals 17 residues. CDR1 MDHEN and CDR2 SYDVKM come from the germline V gene.

V usage is TRBV6-5 and J usage is TRBJ2-2; 11 bases map to TRBD2. Germline lookup yields CDR1 MNHEY and CDR2 SVGAGI. V gave up 0 bases and J gave up 7 bases; unmatched junction bases: 4. CDR3 size: 16 residues. The CDR3 DNA is TGTGCCAGCAGTTACTCGTTAGCGGGAGGGTTCGGGGAGCTGTTTTTT. Its protein is CASSYSLAGGFGELFF.

The V call is TRBV28, the J call TRBJ2-7; D unresolved. This CDR3 spans 14 amino acids. Looked up from germline, CDR1 is MDHEN and CDR2 is SYDVKM. Trimming removed 5 bases at V and 1 base at J, with 12 bases between. The CDR3 region has the DNA TGTGCCAGCAGTCCCACGACGGTTTCCTACGAGCAGTACTTC. This gives the protein CASSPTTVSYEQYF.

The CDR3 loop is CASSSPGQGMTEQYF. CDR3 nucleotides: TGTGCCAGCAGCTCCCCGGGACAGGGCATGACCGAGCAGTACTTC. This chain connects TRBV5-6 to TRBJ2-7; 9 bases match TRBD1. With 3 bases clipped from V and 6 bases from J, the junction kept 10 bases outside the gene matches. The CDR3 runs to 15 residues. Germline values: CDR1 SGHDT, CDR2 YYEEEE.

This clone was counted once. The rearrangement joins TRBV5-4 to TRBJ2-7; the D is unclear. CDR1 and CDR2 from the germline V gene are SGHNT and YYREEE (reference sequence). This CDR3 spans 11 amino acids. The V gene lost 3 bases and the J gene lost 6 bases, with 7 bases spanning the gap. The CDR3 spells CASSSTLEQYF. DNA of the CDR3: TGTGCCAGCAGCTCGACCCTCGAGCAGTACTTC.

The chain joins TRBV27 to TRBJ1-2, with TRBD1 as a possible D gene (6 bases). From germline, CDR1 is MNHEY and CDR2 SMNVEV (reference sequence). Trimming stripped 2 bases from V and 3 bases from J, with 10 bases between. The CDR3 runs 14 residues. Here the CDR3 reads CASSLRGGDYGYTF. CDR3 in DNA: TGTGCCAGCAGTTTAAGGGGGGGAGACTATGGCTACACCTTC.

The chain couples TRBV9 to TRBJ1-3; no clear D gene. The V and J ends lost 0 bases and 4 bases respectively, with 11 bases between them. Germline V gene lookup returns CDR1 SGDLS and CDR2 YYNGEE. The CDR3 has 15 amino acids. DNA of the CDR3: TGTGCCAGCAGCGTAGCGGGGTTGAGCGGAAACACCATATATTTT. Translating it yields CASSVAGLSGNTIYF.

V gene TRBV2 combines with J gene TRBJ2-7; 12 positions agree with TRBD1. Germline V gene sequence: CDR1 SNHLY, CDR2 FYNNEI. The CDR3 extends over 15 amino acids. The trim removed 4 bases at V and 7 bases at J, leaving 8 bases unmatched. In nucleotides, the CDR3 is TGTGCCAGCAGTGCCCCCGGGACAGGGGGCTTGGAGCAGTACTTC. This sequence encodes CASSAPGTGGLEQYF.

This chain connects TRBV28 to TRBJ2-7, with 8 bases lining up with TRBD2. The germline V gene encodes CDR1 MDHEN and CDR2 SYDVKM. The length of the CDR3 is 12 residues. Germline trimming cut 5 bases from V and 6 bases from J; bases unmatched to any gene: 3. CDR3 amino acids: CASSSGSAEQYF. CDR3 DNA: TGTGCCAGCAGTAGCGGGAGTGCCGAGCAGTACTTC.

The chain has TRBV4-2 and TRBJ2-1, with D perhaps matching TRBD2 (5 bases). Trimming cost V 0 bases and J 0 bases, with 12 bases left between them. The CDR3 is made up of 17 amino acids. Germline V lookup: CDR1 LGHNA, CDR2 YNFKEQ. The CDR3 DNA follows: TGTGCCAGCAGCCAAGATTGGCCGGGAAGCTCCTACAATGAGCAGTTCTTC. Translated: CASSQDWPGSSYNEQFF.

The V call is TRBV6-6, the J call TRBJ1-1, with D unresolved. Germline values: CDR1 MNHNY, CDR2 SVGAGI (reference sequence). V was shortened by 6 bases and J by 5 bases, with 10 bases between the two germline ends. The CDR3 runs to 12 residues. CDR3 residues: CASSGGVTEAFF. The CDR3 DNA follows: TGTGCCAGCAGCGGCGGGGTAACTGAAGCTTTCTTT.

The chain couples TRBV9 to TRBJ2-1; D call uncertain. Trimming removed 5 bases at V and 8 bases at J, with 17 bases between. Germline V gives CDR1 SGDLS, CDR2 YYNGEE. CDR3 length: 14 amino acids. CDR3 loop: CASSKDPREDEQFF. For the CDR3, the DNA is TGTGCCAGCAGTAAAGACCCACGAGAGGATGAGCAGTTCTTC.

This clone was detected only a few times. The chain links TRBV6-1 to TRBJ1-5, with D perhaps matching TRBD1 (5 bases). Germline V CDR1 and CDR2: MNHNS, SASEGT. This CDR3 is 11 amino acids long. Trimming took off 6 bases at V and 6 bases at J, with 6 bases between the two ends. The CDR3 coding sequence is TGTGCCAGCAGAGGGGCTCAGCCCCAGCATTTT. This sequence encodes CASRGAQPQHF.

The chain joins TRBV11-2 to TRBJ2-7; D not certain. Germline assignment: CDR1 SGHAT and CDR2 FQNNGV. Trimming stripped 3 bases from V and 6 bases from J, with 9 bases between. This CDR3 spans 12 amino acids. Here the CDR3 DNA reads TGTGCCAGCAGCTTCCTACCGTCCGAGCAGTACTTC. This gives the protein CASSFLPSEQYF.